The T cell receptor (beta chain) under discussion was sequenced for a study of beta chain features in type 1 diabetes. Study context: No patient-donor differences in age, gender, total cells or subset yield.

The V end was cut by 1 base, the J end by 5 bases, with 8 bases between. The CDR3 is made up of 14 amino acids. Germline values: CDR1 LGHNA, CDR2 YSLEER. Once sorted, every population was more than 95% pure. The authors reverse transcribed all of the isolated RNA, so sequencing captured expressed TCRB transcripts. Repertoires were generated with immunoSEQ multiplex PCR, while TCRdb's copy carries only in-frame clones and drops some. The sample yields under 300,000 clones, 25% to 30% seen once. This clone came up once. Antigen: not known. Study-wide results and limits: An over-representation of cells with high TCR expression could result from cDNA sequencing.

The chain couples TRBV4-3 to TRBJ2-2, with D hard to call. This clonotype was obtained from a man aged 30-40 years in good health. The sequencing input was central memory CD4+ T cells from blood. The CDR3 DNA reads TGCGCCAGCAGCCAAGTCCCGGGTACCGGGGAGCTGTTTTTT. It translates to CASSQVPGTGELFF.